The 26 T cell receptor beta chains below all came from one sample that was sequenced in a study of blood T cell repertoires in COVID-19. The data were produced by immunoSEQ multiplex PCR, yet TCRdb's version contains in-frame clones alone and is incomplete. The sample records more than 110,000 clones, 84% being singletons. Sequencing was done on a sample of peripheral blood. The receptor set was obtained from a human donor in a cohort sampled during active COVID-19.

On this clone: This specimen includes other DNA sequences encoding the same CDR3. The CDR3 protein is CASSPDRGETQYF. CDR3 coding DNA: TGTGCCAGCAGCCCAGACAGGGGAGAGACCCAGTACTTC. This chain uses TRBV11-3 with TRBJ2-5; TRBD1 aligns across 8 bases. V dropped 5 bases and J dropped 4; count of bases not matched to a gene: 3. This CDR3 is built from 13 residues. The V gene's germline CDR1 is SGHNT and CDR2 YENEEA.

The chain has TRBV4-3 and TRBJ2-2; D not resolved. CDR3 size: 16 residues. Germline V lookup: CDR1 LGHNA, CDR2 YSLEER. The germline V and J ends were trimmed by 0 bases and 3 bases, with 11 bases remaining between them. CDR3 sequence reads: CASSQETGTHTGELFF. DNA for the CDR3: TGCGCCAGCAGCCAAGAGACGGGTACCCACACCGGGGAGCTGTTTTTT.

The J gene is TRBJ1-2, the V gene TRBV7-9; TRBD1 aligns across 11 bases. CDR1 is SEHNR and CDR2 is FQNEAQ in the germline V gene (reference sequence). Losses at the gene ends were 2 bases for V and 8 bases for J; bases not matched to a gene: 7. The CDR3 consists of 15 residues. CDR3 loop: CASSLPGQGAGGYTF. DNA for the CDR3: TGTGCCAGCAGCTTACCAGGACAGGGGGCCGGGGGCTACACCTTC.

The rearrangement joins TRBV6-2 or TRBV6-3 to TRBJ2-5, with TRBD2 identical over 9 bases. The CDR3 extends over 17 amino acids. V was clipped by 2 bases and J by 0 bases; unmatched bases: 7. The germline V gene encodes CDR1 MNHEY and CDR2 SVGEGT. The CDR3: CASSYGLAGPYQETQYF. The CDR3 DNA reads TGTGCCAGCAGTTACGGGCTAGCGGGGCCGTACCAAGAGACCCAGTACTTC.

V and J are TRBV6-1 and TRBJ1-1; 9 bases fit TRBD1. Germline V gives CDR1 MNHNS, CDR2 SASEGT. The CDR3 has 17 residues. Trimming took 4 bases from V and 4 from J; bases not matched to a gene: 13. The CDR3 region has the DNA TGTGCCAGCAGTGTCCGACAGGGGGGAGGGGCCTTCACTGAAGCTTTCTTT. Translation: CASSVRQGGGAFTEAFF.

This clone was seen a single time. DNA for the CDR3: TGTGCCAGCAGTTACGGCGGGGACAATCAGCCCCAGCATTTT. Protein: CASSYGGDNQPQHF. The chain recombines TRBV6-6 with TRBJ1-5; D unclear. Germline V gives CDR1 MNHNY, CDR2 SVGAGI (reference sequence). CDR3 length: 14 residues. The germline V and J ends were trimmed by 2 bases and 3 bases, with 8 bases remaining between them.

A few counts support this clone. V is TRBV3-1 (or the pseudogene TRBV3-2) and J is TRBJ1-6; 8 nucleotides align to TRBD1. Looked up from germline, CDR1 is LGHDT and CDR2 is YNNKEL (reference sequence). J lost 7 bases, V lost 3 bases, and 2 bases had no gene match. The CDR3 totals 14 residues. The CDR3 spells CASSQRTGNSPLHF. For the CDR3, the DNA is TGTGCCAGCAGCCAGAGGACAGGGAATTCACCCCTCCACTTT.

The genes are TRBV6-6 and TRBJ2-1, with D maybe TRBD2 (6 bases). Germline loops: CDR1 MNHNY, CDR2 SVGAGI (reference sequence). V lost 5 bases and J 4 bases, leaving 9 bases between the germline ends. This CDR3 region has 13 residues. CDR3 sequence: CASSQGLYNEQFF. In DNA form, the CDR3 reads TGTGCCAGCAGTCAGGGACTTTACAATGAGCAGTTCTTC.

The V gene is TRBV9, the J gene TRBJ2-1; D ambiguous. The CDR3 runs 14 residues. Germline V gene lookup returns CDR1 SGDLS and CDR2 YYNGEE. Trimming removed 6 bases at V and 5 bases at J, with 15 bases between. As DNA, the CDR3 is TGTGCCAGCACCCCGAGGTTGGCGGACAATGAGCAGTTCTTC. Amino acid sequence: CASTPRLADNEQFF.

The rearrangement uses TRBV11-2 and TRBJ1-2; D is uncertain. There are 13 residues in the CDR3. V was clipped by 4 bases and J by 4 bases, with 10 bases between them. In germline, CDR1 is SGHAT, CDR2 FQNNGV. This chain's CDR3 is CASSSRGGYGYTF. The CDR3 bases are TGTGCCAGCAGCTCCCGAGGAGGCTATGGCTACACCTTC.

This chain connects TRBV6-6 to TRBJ2-3; maybe TRBD1 (6 bases). Germline values: CDR1 MNHNY, CDR2 SVGAGI (reference sequence). This CDR3 is 14 amino acids long. Trimming took 8 bases from V and 4 from J, leaving 16 bases between them. This CDR3 is CASEIFQGPDTQYF. In nucleotides, the CDR3 is TGTGCCAGCGAAATCTTCCAGGGGCCAGATACGCAGTATTTT.

This chain's CDR3 is CASSFGQGDNEQFF. The CDR3 DNA follows: TGTGCCAGCAGCTTTGGACAGGGGGACAATGAGCAGTTCTTC. The V and J genes are TRBV7-3 and TRBJ2-1; 10 bases align to TRBD1. With 3 bases clipped from V and 5 bases from J, the junction kept 1 base outside the gene matches. The CDR3 extends over 14 amino acids. Germline-derived CDR1 and CDR2 are SGHTA and FQGTGA.

V and J are TRBV28 and TRBJ2-7; D possibly corresponds to TRBD2 (7 bases). From germline, CDR1 is MDHEN and CDR2 SYDVKM. There are 16 residues in the CDR3. V lost 3 bases and J lost 3, with 18 bases in between. This CDR3 is CASSLGGPLGYYEQYF. The DNA of the CDR3 is TGTGCCAGCAGTTTGGGGGGGCCCCTCGGGTACTACGAGCAGTACTTC.

This chain uses TRBV5-6 with TRBJ1-2; D may be TRBD1 (5 bases). Germline V CDR1 and CDR2: SGHDT, YYEEEE. The CDR3 covers 13 residues. V was trimmed by 2 bases and J by 4 bases, leaving 9 bases between them. The CDR3: CASSFQTAYGYTF. CDR3 bases: TGTGCCAGCAGCTTTCAGACAGCCTATGGCTACACCTTC.

The gene calls are TRBV15 and TRBJ1-2; 9 bases line up with TRBD1. Germline assignment: CDR1 LNHNV and CDR2 YYDKDF (reference sequence). CDR3 length: 17 amino acids. V gave up 0 bases and J gave up 3 bases; unmatched junction bases: 8. The CDR3 loop is CATSRDPQGARDYGYTF. CDR3 nucleotide sequence: TGTGCCACCAGCAGAGATCCACAGGGGGCTCGGGACTATGGCTACACCTTC.

The rearrangement uses TRBV30 and TRBJ1-5; 8 bases map to TRBD1. Unmatched junction bases numbered 6, after V lost 5 bases and J lost 6 bases. Germline lookup yields CDR1 GTSNPN and CDR2 SVGIG (reference sequence). The CDR3 extends over 13 amino acids. CDR3 residues: CAWSQGEFQPQHF. The CDR3 DNA reads TGTGCCTGGTCACAGGGGGAATTTCAGCCCCAGCATTTT.

The chain carries TRBV30 and TRBJ2-2; 9 positions match TRBD1. The length of the CDR3 is 14 residues. With 0 bases clipped from V and 7 bases from J, the junction kept 3 bases outside the gene matches. Germline-derived CDR1 and CDR2 are GTSNPN and SVGIG (reference sequence). CDR3 bases: TGTGCCTGGAGTGTTAACAGGGGGCGCGGGGAGCTGTTTTTT. Translating it yields CAWSVNRGRGELFF.

This chain joins TRBV9 and TRBJ2-2; 7 bases match TRBD2. This CDR3 region has 17 residues. CDR1 is SGDLS and CDR2 is YYNGEE in the germline V gene. V gave up 0 bases and J gave up 4 bases; unmatched junction bases: 9. DNA of the CDR3: TGTGCCAGCAGCGTAGCCGGGGGAGGGGCCCTCACCGGGGAGCTGTTTTTT. This sequence encodes CASSVAGGGALTGELFF.

This chain links TRBV12-5 with TRBJ2-1; a possible D gene is TRBD2 (5 bases). Per germline, CDR1 LGHNT and CDR2 FRNRAP. The CDR3 length is 14 residues. Trimming shortened V by 4 bases and J by 9 bases, and 16 bases separated the two germline ends. CDR3 region: CASGSGKSRGEQFF. Here the CDR3 DNA reads TGTGCTAGTGGTTCGGGAAAATCTCGGGGTGAGCAGTTCTTC.

J is TRBJ2-3 and V is TRBV15; tentatively, D is TRBD2 (6 bases). The V gene's germline CDR1 is LNHNV and CDR2 YYDKDF (reference sequence). The CDR3 has 15 residues. V was shortened by 0 bases and J by 2 bases, with 9 bases between the two germline ends. CDR3: CATSRELAFTDTQYF. CDR3 DNA: TGTGCCACCAGCAGAGAACTAGCTTTCACAGATACGCAGTATTTT.

In its sample, this clone was seen a few times. The chain is built from TRBV9 and TRBJ1-5; D is unclear. V lost 4 bases and J lost 0, with 11 bases in between. The CDR3 extends over 15 amino acids. CDR1 and CDR2 from the germline V gene are SGDLS and YYNGEE. Here the CDR3 DNA reads TGTGCCAGCAGCCTGGACGGGAGTAGCAATCAGCCCCAGCATTTT. This codes for CASSLDGSSNQPQHF.

This clone occurred a few times. The rearrangement uses TRBV14 and TRBJ1-3, with TRBD1 identical over 7 bases. This CDR3 has 16 residues. V was pared by 4 bases and J by 3 bases, with 9 bases of the junction left unmatched. The germline V gene encodes CDR1 SGHDN and CDR2 FVKESK. Here the CDR3 DNA reads TGTGCCAGCAGCCCCCTTAGCAGGGGGAATGGAAACACCATATATTTT. Its translation: CASSPLSRGNGNTIYF.

The CDR3 region is CASSQFKRGELFF. In nucleotides, the CDR3 is TGTGCCAGCAGCCAATTTAAACGGGGGGAGCTGTTTTTT. The rearrangement links TRBV3-1 (or the pseudogene TRBV3-2) to TRBJ2-2; D gene unclear. The CDR3 runs to 13 residues. Germline CDR1 reads LGHDT; CDR2 reads YNNKEL (reference sequence). Between the trimmed V and J ends, which lost 2 bases and 8 bases, there was a span of 9 bases.

This chain's CDR3 is CASSRGGSGTGLLNTEAFF. In DNA form, the CDR3 reads TGTGCCAGCAGCCGGGGTGGGAGTGGGACAGGGCTTTTGAACACTGAAGCTTTCTTT. The chain employs TRBV7-9 and TRBJ1-1, with TRBD1 identical over 9 bases. The CDR3 is 19 amino acids. The V gene's germline CDR1 is SEHNR and CDR2 FQNEAQ (reference sequence). The V and J ends lost 5 bases and 0 bases, in that order; junction bases with no gene match: 16.

V and J are TRBV3-1 (or the pseudogene TRBV3-2) and TRBJ1-2, with 7 bases fitting TRBD1. There are 11 residues in the CDR3. CDR1 is LGHDT and CDR2 is YNNKEL in the germline V gene (reference sequence). J lost 13 bases, V lost 3 bases, and 5 bases had no gene match. The CDR3 DNA is TGTGCCAGCAGCCAGGGACAGTTCGGCACCTTC. Its translation: CASSQGQFGTF.

This clone was counted a few times. The rearrangement joins TRBV7-9 to TRBJ2-3, with a weak D call TRBD2 (5 bases). The CDR3 is made up of 15 amino acids. The V end was cut by 1 base, the J end by 1 base, with 9 bases between. Germline loops: CDR1 SEHNR, CDR2 FQNEAQ (reference sequence). CDR3 in DNA: TGTGCCAGCAGCTTAGGAGGGCCCCGCACAGATACGCAGTATTTT. This encodes CASSLGGPRTDTQYF.